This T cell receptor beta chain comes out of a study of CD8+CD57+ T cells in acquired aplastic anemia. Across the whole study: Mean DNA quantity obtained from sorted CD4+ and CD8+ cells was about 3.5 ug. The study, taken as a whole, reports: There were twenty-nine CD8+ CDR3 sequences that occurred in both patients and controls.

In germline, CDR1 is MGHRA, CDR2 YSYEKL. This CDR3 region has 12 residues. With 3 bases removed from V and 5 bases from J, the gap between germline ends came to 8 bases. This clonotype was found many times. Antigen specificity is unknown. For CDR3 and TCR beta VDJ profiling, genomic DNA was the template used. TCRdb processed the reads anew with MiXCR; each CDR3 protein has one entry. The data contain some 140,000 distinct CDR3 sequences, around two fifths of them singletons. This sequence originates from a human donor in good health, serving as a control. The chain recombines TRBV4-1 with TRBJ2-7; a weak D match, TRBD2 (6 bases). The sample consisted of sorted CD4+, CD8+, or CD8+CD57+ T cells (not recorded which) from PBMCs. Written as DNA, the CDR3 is TGCGCCAGCAGCCATATAGCGGACGAGCAGTACTTC. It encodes CASSHIADEQYF.